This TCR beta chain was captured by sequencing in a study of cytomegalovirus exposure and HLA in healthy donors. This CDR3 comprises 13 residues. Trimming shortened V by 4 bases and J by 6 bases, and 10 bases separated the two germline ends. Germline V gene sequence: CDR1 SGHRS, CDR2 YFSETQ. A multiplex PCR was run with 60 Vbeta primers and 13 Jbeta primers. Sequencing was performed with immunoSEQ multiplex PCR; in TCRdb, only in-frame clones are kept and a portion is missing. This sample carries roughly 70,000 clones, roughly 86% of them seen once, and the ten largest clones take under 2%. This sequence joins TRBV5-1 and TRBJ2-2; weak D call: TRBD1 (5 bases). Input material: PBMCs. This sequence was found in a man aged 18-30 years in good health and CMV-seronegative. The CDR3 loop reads CASSTGRSGELFF. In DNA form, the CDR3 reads TGCGCCAGCAGCACAGGTCGGTCCGGGGAGCTGTTTTTT.